This is a list of T cell receptor beta chains from one sample in a study of human T cells and chemical hapten exposure. TCRdb analysed the RACE reads with MiXCR anew, one entry per CDR3 protein. The table records nearly 350,000 distinct CDR3 sequences, 6% to 8.5% of them present only once. The material sequenced was whole blood, taken in connection with sensitization to the hapten diphenylcyclopropenone (DPC). These receptors all stem from a young woman with alopecia areata. Some clones in this sample may be carry-over from other donors' samples. Both conserved end residues are part of each CDR3. The D gene is left open where the match is weak. Not every row has a clone size; where given, it reads once, few, many or a size class.

v_call: TRBV28; d_call: .; clone_size: few; j_call: TRBJ1-5; cdr3_aa: CASSYRHLNQPQHF; cdr3_nt: TGTGCCAGCAGCTATAGACACCTCAATCAGCCCCAGCATTTT
v_call: TRBV4-3; d_call: .; clone_size: many; j_call: TRBJ2-7; cdr3_aa: CASSQVGDLSYEQYF; cdr3_nt: TGCGCCAGCAGCCAAGTTGGGGATCTTTCCTACGAGCAGTACTTC
v_call: TRBV7-2; d_call: TRBD1; clone_size: .; j_call: TRBJ2-3; cdr3_aa: CASSDYLRTGATDTQYF; cdr3_nt: TGTGCCAGCAGCGATTATCTCCGGACAGGGGCCACAGATACGCAGTATTTT
v_call: TRBV7-9; d_call: TRBD2; clone_size: .; j_call: TRBJ2-5; cdr3_aa: CASSFPSGGIQETQYF; cdr3_nt: TGTGCCAGCAGCTTCCCTTCCGGGGGGATCCAAGAGACCCAGTACTTC
v_call: TRBV20-1; d_call: .; clone_size: many; j_call: TRBJ1-1; cdr3_aa: CSARDSTGTFGFF; cdr3_nt: TGCAGTGCTAGAGACTCTACAGGGACTTTTGGTTTCTTT
v_call: TRBV6-2/TRBV6-3; d_call: TRBD1; clone_size: few; j_call: TRBJ1-5; cdr3_aa: CASSPGQVFQPQHF; cdr3_nt: TGTGCCAGCAGCCCGGGACAGGTATTTCAGCCCCAGCATTTT
v_call: TRBV4-1; d_call: TRBD2; clone_size: .; j_call: TRBJ2-1; cdr3_aa: CASSPARLDSGGARYNEQFF; cdr3_nt: TGCGCCAGCAGTCCTGCAAGGTTAGATAGCGGGGGGGCGAGATACAATGAGCAGTTCTTC
v_call: TRBV12-3/TRBV12-4; d_call: .; clone_size: few; j_call: TRBJ1-1; cdr3_aa: CASTAGGDTGRHEAFF; cdr3_nt: TGTGCCAGCACTGCGGGGGGGGACACGGGACGACATGAAGCTTTCTTT
v_call: TRBV6-2/TRBV6-3; d_call: .; clone_size: many; j_call: TRBJ1-6; cdr3_aa: CASSLRGTSRSPLHF; cdr3_nt: TGTGCCAGCAGCCTCCGGGGGACTTCGAGATCACCCCTCCACTTT
v_call: TRBV10-3; d_call: .; clone_size: .; j_call: TRBJ1-6; cdr3_aa: CAIRTTGLGSPLHF; cdr3_nt: TGTGCCATCAGAACGACAGGTTTAGGGTCACCCCTCCACTTT
v_call: TRBV6-5; d_call: .; clone_size: few; j_call: TRBJ2-7; cdr3_aa: CASSYREQLYEQYF; cdr3_nt: TGTGCCAGCAGTTACCGGGAACAACTTTACGAGCAGTACTTC
v_call: TRBV4-1; d_call: TRBD1; clone_size: .; j_call: TRBJ2-7; cdr3_aa: CASSHFPGQVVTYEQYF; cdr3_nt: TGCGCCAGCAGCCATTTCCCGGGACAGGTGGTCACCTACGAGCAGTACTTC
v_call: TRBV6-5; d_call: TRBD1; clone_size: few; j_call: TRBJ1-4; cdr3_aa: CASSSTTGGNEKLFF; cdr3_nt: TGTGCCAGCAGTTCGACGACAGGGGGCAATGAAAAACTGTTTTTT
v_call: TRBV12-3/TRBV12-4; d_call: .; clone_size: many; j_call: TRBJ1-5; cdr3_aa: CASSLGKNQPQHF; cdr3_nt: TGTGCCAGCAGTTTAGGGAAGAATCAGCCCCAGCATTTT
v_call: TRBV15; d_call: TRBD1; clone_size: .; j_call: TRBJ1-3; cdr3_aa: CATSPDRFSGNTIYF; cdr3_nt: TGTGCCACCAGTCCGGACAGGTTCTCTGGAAACACCATATATTTT
v_call: TRBV21-1; d_call: .; clone_size: few; j_call: TRBJ2-1; cdr3_aa: CASSPRGTSGSNEQFF; cdr3_nt: TGTGCCAGCAGCCCCCGGGGGACTAGCGGCTCCAATGAGCAGTTCTTC
v_call: TRBV14; d_call: .; clone_size: .; j_call: TRBJ1-2; cdr3_aa: CASSQDRYYGYTF; cdr3_nt: TGTGCCAGCAGCCAAGACAGATACTATGGCTACACCTTC
v_call: TRBV20-1; d_call: .; clone_size: .; j_call: TRBJ2-7; cdr3_aa: CSAVPVGDYEQYF; cdr3_nt: TGCAGTGCTGTACCAGTGGGAGATTACGAGCAGTACTTC
v_call: TRBV6-2/TRBV6-3; d_call: .; clone_size: .; j_call: TRBJ1-3; cdr3_aa: CASSYGRRNTIYF; cdr3_nt: TGTGCCAGCAGTTATGGACGTAGAAACACCATATATTTT
v_call: TRBV5-1; d_call: .; clone_size: .; j_call: TRBJ1-5; cdr3_aa: CASSLAEGHLNQPQHF; cdr3_nt: TGCGCCAGCAGCTTGGCCGAGGGACACCTCAATCAGCCCCAGCATTTT
v_call: TRBV4-3; d_call: TRBD2; clone_size: many; j_call: TRBJ2-3; cdr3_aa: CASSQNPTSKDTQYF; cdr3_nt: TGCGCCAGCAGCCAAAACCCGACTAGCAAGGATACGCAGTATTTT
v_call: TRBV9; d_call: .; clone_size: .; j_call: TRBJ1-3; cdr3_aa: CASSVGIIRRDRNTIYF; cdr3_nt: TGTGCCAGCAGCGTAGGAATCATTCGGAGGGATCGAAACACCATATATTTT
v_call: TRBV5-1; d_call: .; clone_size: many; j_call: TRBJ1-5; cdr3_aa: CASSPDTSGNQPQHF; cdr3_nt: TGCGCCAGCAGCCCGGACACTTCGGGCAATCAGCCCCAGCATTTT
v_call: TRBV29-1; d_call: .; clone_size: few; j_call: TRBJ1-2; cdr3_aa: CSVDWGTYYTF; cdr3_nt: TGCAGCGTTGATTGGGGAACCTACTACACCTTC
v_call: TRBV12-3/TRBV12-4; d_call: .; clone_size: few; j_call: TRBJ2-3; cdr3_aa: CAVVRGESDTQYF; cdr3_nt: TGTGCGGTAGTCAGGGGGGAATCAGATACGCAGTATTTT
v_call: TRBV5-6; d_call: TRBD1; clone_size: .; j_call: TRBJ1-2; cdr3_aa: CASSSQTGDYGYTF; cdr3_nt: TGTGCCAGCAGCTCGCAAACAGGGGACTATGGCTACACCTTC
v_call: TRBV4-2; d_call: .; clone_size: .; j_call: TRBJ1-1; cdr3_aa: CASSPSAGYPEAFF; cdr3_nt: TGTGCCAGCAGCCCTTCGGCAGGGTACCCTGAAGCTTTCTTT
v_call: TRBV3-1; d_call: .; clone_size: .; j_call: TRBJ2-2; cdr3_aa: CASRASSHTGELFF; cdr3_nt: TGTGCCAGCAGAGCTAGCTCCCACACCGGGGAGCTGTTTTTT
v_call: TRBV13; d_call: .; clone_size: many; j_call: TRBJ1-3; cdr3_aa: CASSRQGGLDTIYF; cdr3_nt: TGTGCCAGCAGTCGACAAGGGGGTCTTGACACCATATATTTT
v_call: TRBV7-2; d_call: .; clone_size: many; j_call: TRBJ2-3; cdr3_aa: CASSTRLPTDTQYF; cdr3_nt: TGTGCCAGCAGCACCAGGTTACCCACAGATACGCAGTATTTT
v_call: TRBV14; d_call: .; clone_size: many; j_call: TRBJ1-4; cdr3_aa: CASSHPQKHQKLFF; cdr3_nt: TGTGCCAGCAGCCATCCACAGAAGCACCAAAAACTGTTTTTT
v_call: TRBV3-1; d_call: .; clone_size: few; j_call: TRBJ1-2; cdr3_aa: CASSQGLGIKNYGYTF; cdr3_nt: TGTGCCAGCAGCCAAGGCTTGGGGATTAAGAACTATGGCTACACCTTC
v_call: TRBV27; d_call: .; clone_size: .; j_call: TRBJ2-3; cdr3_aa: CASSLSESGADTQYF; cdr3_nt: TGTGCCAGCAGTTTAAGCGAGAGTGGCGCAGATACGCAGTATTTT
v_call: TRBV12-3/TRBV12-4; d_call: .; clone_size: many; j_call: TRBJ1-1; cdr3_aa: CASSLQGTNTEAFF; cdr3_nt: TGTGCCAGCAGTTTACAGGGTACGAACACTGAAGCTTTCTTT
v_call: TRBV12-3/TRBV12-4; d_call: TRBD1; clone_size: many; j_call: TRBJ2-3; cdr3_aa: CASSWGTGTDTQYF; cdr3_nt: TGTGCCAGCAGCTGGGGGACAGGCACAGATACGCAGTATTTT
v_call: TRBV10-3; d_call: .; clone_size: few; j_call: TRBJ1-5; cdr3_aa: CATSRGVSQPQHF; cdr3_nt: TGTGCCACCTCCAGGGGTGTGAGTCAGCCCCAGCATTTT
v_call: TRBV19; d_call: TRBD1; clone_size: few; j_call: TRBJ1-5; cdr3_aa: CASRRVDRGLQPQHF; cdr3_nt: TGTGCCAGTAGAAGGGTGGACAGGGGGCTTCAGCCCCAGCATTTT
v_call: TRBV7-2; d_call: .; clone_size: few; j_call: TRBJ2-5; cdr3_aa: CASSLFEEETQYF; cdr3_nt: TGTGCCAGCAGCTTATTTGAAGAAGAGACCCAGTACTTC
v_call: TRBV7-9; d_call: TRBD1; clone_size: .; j_call: TRBJ2-1; cdr3_aa: CASSRSGTGSDNEQFF; cdr3_nt: TGTGCCAGCAGCAGATCCGGGACAGGGAGTGACAATGAGCAGTTCTTC
v_call: TRBV20-1; d_call: TRBD1; clone_size: few; j_call: TRBJ1-1; cdr3_aa: CSANHDRGWTEAFF; cdr3_nt: TGCAGTGCTAATCATGACAGGGGATGGACTGAAGCTTTCTTT
v_call: TRBV20-1; d_call: .; clone_size: .; j_call: TRBJ2-3; cdr3_aa: CSARLRGEGTDTQYF; cdr3_nt: TGCAGTGCTAGGCTGCGAGGGGAAGGGACAGATACGCAGTATTTT
v_call: TRBV7-9; d_call: TRBD2; clone_size: .; j_call: TRBJ2-3; cdr3_aa: CASAGGRTDTQYF; cdr3_nt: TGTGCCAGTGCGGGGGGCCGTACAGATACGCAGTATTTT
v_call: TRBV6-6; d_call: .; clone_size: few; j_call: TRBJ2-7; cdr3_aa: CASSYGTRTSRAYEQYF; cdr3_nt: TGTGCCAGCAGTTACGGAACCAGGACGTCACGAGCCTACGAGCAGTACTTC
v_call: TRBV20-1; d_call: TRBD1; clone_size: few; j_call: TRBJ1-2; cdr3_aa: CSASGGTADNYGYTF; cdr3_nt: TGCAGTGCTAGTGGGGGGACAGCAGATAACTATGGCTACACCTTC
v_call: TRBV7-2; d_call: TRBD2; clone_size: few; j_call: TRBJ2-2; cdr3_aa: CASSLGTSVAGELFF; cdr3_nt: TGTGCCAGCAGCTTAGGGACTAGCGTGGCCGGGGAGCTGTTTTTT
v_call: TRBV7-3; d_call: TRBD1; clone_size: few; j_call: TRBJ1-1; cdr3_aa: CASSSDSGTGRTEAFF; cdr3_nt: TGTGCCAGCAGCTCTGATTCCGGGACAGGGAGGACTGAAGCTTTCTTT
v_call: TRBV6-6; d_call: .; clone_size: many; j_call: TRBJ2-7; cdr3_aa: CASSYSGDYEQYF; cdr3_nt: TGTGCCAGCAGTTACTCCGGAGACTACGAGCAGTACTTC
v_call: TRBV7-3; d_call: .; clone_size: few; j_call: TRBJ1-1; cdr3_aa: CASSLGPGTTEAFF; cdr3_nt: TGTGCCAGCAGCTTGGGCCCCGGAACCACTGAAGCTTTCTTT
v_call: TRBV5-6; d_call: .; clone_size: few; j_call: TRBJ1-1; cdr3_aa: CASSLGPGLGTEAFF; cdr3_nt: TGTGCCAGCAGCTTGGGCCCCGGTTTAGGCACTGAAGCTTTCTTT